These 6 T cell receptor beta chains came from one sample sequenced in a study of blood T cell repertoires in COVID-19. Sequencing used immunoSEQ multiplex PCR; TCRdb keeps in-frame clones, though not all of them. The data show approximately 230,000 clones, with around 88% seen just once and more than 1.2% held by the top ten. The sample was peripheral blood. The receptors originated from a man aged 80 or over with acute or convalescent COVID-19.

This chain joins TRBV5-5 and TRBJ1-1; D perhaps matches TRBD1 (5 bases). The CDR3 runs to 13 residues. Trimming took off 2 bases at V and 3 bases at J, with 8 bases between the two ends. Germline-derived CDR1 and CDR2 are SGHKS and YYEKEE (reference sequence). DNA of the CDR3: TGTGCCAGCAGCTTACAGGAGTACACTGAAGCTTTCTTT. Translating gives CASSLQEYTEAFF.

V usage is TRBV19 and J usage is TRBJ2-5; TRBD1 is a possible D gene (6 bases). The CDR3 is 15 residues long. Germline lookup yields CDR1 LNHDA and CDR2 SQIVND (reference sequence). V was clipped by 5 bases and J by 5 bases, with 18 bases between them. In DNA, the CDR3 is TGTGCCAGTAGTGTCATCACAGGGCTAGGCGAGACCCAGTACTTC. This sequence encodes CASSVITGLGETQYF.

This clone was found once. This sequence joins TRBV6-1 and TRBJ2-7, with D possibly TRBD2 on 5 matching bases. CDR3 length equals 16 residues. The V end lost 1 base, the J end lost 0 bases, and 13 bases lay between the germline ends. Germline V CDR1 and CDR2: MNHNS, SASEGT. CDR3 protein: CASSEVDGLTSYEQYF. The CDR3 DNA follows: TGTGCCAGCAGTGAAGTTGATGGACTGACCTCCTACGAGCAGTACTTC.

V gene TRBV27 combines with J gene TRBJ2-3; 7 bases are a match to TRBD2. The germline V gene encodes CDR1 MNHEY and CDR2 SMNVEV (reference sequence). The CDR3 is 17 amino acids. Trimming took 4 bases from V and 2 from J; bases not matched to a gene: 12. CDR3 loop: CASSSPSSSGLTDTQYF. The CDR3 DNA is TGTGCCAGCAGTTCACCATCTTCTAGCGGCCTCACAGATACGCAGTATTTT.

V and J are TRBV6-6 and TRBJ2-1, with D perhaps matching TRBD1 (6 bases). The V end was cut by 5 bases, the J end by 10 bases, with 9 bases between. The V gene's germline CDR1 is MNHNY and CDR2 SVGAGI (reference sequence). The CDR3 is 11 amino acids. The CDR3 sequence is CASSGQREQFF. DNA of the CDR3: TGTGCCAGCAGTGGACAGAGGGAGCAGTTCTTC.

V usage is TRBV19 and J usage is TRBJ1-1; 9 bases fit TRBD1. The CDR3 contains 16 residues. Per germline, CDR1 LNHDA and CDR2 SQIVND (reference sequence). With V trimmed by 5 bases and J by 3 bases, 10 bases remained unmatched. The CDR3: CASSSGTGKRDTEAFF. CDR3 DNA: TGTGCCAGTAGTTCCGGGACAGGGAAGAGGGACACTGAAGCTTTCTTT.